Listed here are 6 T cell receptor beta chains from one sample, sequenced in a study of blood T cell repertoires in COVID-19. Repertoires were generated with immunoSEQ multiplex PCR, while TCRdb's copy carries only in-frame clones and drops some. The sample holds fewer than 350,000 clones, more than 75% seen once. The material sequenced was peripheral blood. The receptors here all came from a woman aged 30 to 39 who had recovered from COVID-19.

The chain joins TRBV5-6 to TRBJ2-1, with D possibly TRBD1 on 6 matching bases. CDR1 SGHDT and CDR2 YYEEEE come from the germline V gene. Trimming took off 4 bases at V and 2 bases at J, with 13 bases between the two ends. The CDR3 runs 15 residues. The CDR3 region has the DNA TGTGCCAGCAGCCGGACAGACAGCGCCTACAATGAGCAGTTCTTC. It encodes CASSRTDSAYNEQFF.

This clone appeared once. The gene calls are TRBV28 and TRBJ2-4; a possible D gene is TRBD1 (6 bases). The CDR3 is 16 residues long. V lost 4 bases and J lost 0, with 13 bases in between. Germline-derived CDR1 and CDR2 are MDHEN and SYDVKM. The CDR3 is CASSSGHLIAKNIQYF. CDR3 DNA: TGTGCCAGCAGTTCGGGACACTTGATAGCCAAAAACATTCAGTACTTC. The full variable domain, rest sourced from reference TRBV28 and TRBJ2-4, is DVKVTQSSRYLVKRTGEKVFLECVQDMDHENMFWYRQDPGLGLRLIYFSYDVKMKEKGDIPEGYSVSREKKERFSLILESASTNQTSMYLCASSSGHLIAKNIQYFGAGTRLSVL.

This chain links TRBV5-4 with TRBJ1-1; no clear D gene. This CDR3 spans 12 amino acids. Trimming shortened V by 4 bases and J by 7 bases, and 11 bases separated the two germline ends. Germline V gene sequence: CDR1 SGHNT, CDR2 YYREEE (reference sequence). The CDR3, as DNA: TGTGCCAGCAGCAGCACGGGAAATGAAGCTTTCTTT. It translates to CASSSTGNEAFF.

There are a few counts of this clone. V is TRBV2 and J is TRBJ2-5; the D gene is possibly TRBD1 (6 bases). The CDR3 length is 14 residues. Trimming removed 10 bases at V and 3 bases at J, with 18 bases between. Germline V gene lookup returns CDR1 SNHLY and CDR2 FYNNEI. CDR3 loop: CAIQNPGHEETQYF. DNA of the CDR3: TGTGCCATCCAGAATCCGGGACACGAAGAGACCCAGTACTTC.

This chain links TRBV5-5 with TRBJ1-2, with 9 bases lining up with TRBD1. Germline V gene lookup returns CDR1 SGHKS and CDR2 YYEKEE (reference sequence). The CDR3 runs 15 residues. Trimming cost V 4 bases and J 4 bases; bases outside gene matches: 8. CDR3 in DNA: TGTGCCAGCAGCACTACAGGGGGCGTCGGCTATGGCTACACCTTC. The encoded protein is CASSTTGGVGYGYTF.

The chain carries TRBV7-9 and TRBJ2-2, with 12 positions matching TRBD2. Germline trimming cut 5 bases from V and 5 bases from J; bases unmatched to any gene: 6. CDR1 is SEHNR, CDR2 FQNEAQ, per germline (reference sequence). The CDR3 consists of 16 residues. CDR3: CASSAPGTSGTGELFF. The DNA of the CDR3 is TGTGCCAGCAGCGCACCCGGGACTAGCGGGACCGGGGAGCTGTTTTTT.